Listed below are T cell receptor beta chains from one sample, sequenced in a study of OX40 agonist ivuxolimab in advanced cancers. Repertoires were generated with immunoSEQ multiplex PCR, while TCRdb's copy carries only in-frame clones and drops some. Among about 83,000 clones listed, about 90% were seen once. The source was CD4+ or CD8+ T cells sorted from blood, collected in a trial of the OX40 agonist ivuxolimab. The receptor source for this set is an adult with an advanced solid tumor such as melanoma, head and neck, liver or kidney cancer. CDR3s include the opening cysteine and the closing phenylalanine or tryptophan. D genes are given only for firm matches. Not every row has a clone size; where given, it reads once, few, many or a size class.

clone_size: .
j_call: TRBJ1-1
d_call: .
v_call: TRBV7-9
cdr3_nt: TGTGCCAGCAGTAGTTCAAACACTGAAGCTTTCTTT
cdr3_aa: CASSSSNTEAFF

clone_size: .
j_call: TRBJ2-1
d_call: TRBD2
v_call: TRBV28
cdr3_nt: TGTGCCAGCAAGGGCGGGAGGGGCCTCTCCTACAATGAGCAGTTCTTC
cdr3_aa: CASKGGRGLSYNEQFF

clone_size: .
j_call: TRBJ2-3
d_call: .
v_call: TRBV7-2
cdr3_nt: TGTGCCAGCAGCTTAGGTGCGGGCGATACGCAGTATTTT
cdr3_aa: CASSLGAGDTQYF

clone_size: .
j_call: TRBJ2-3
d_call: .
v_call: TRBV30
cdr3_nt: TGTGCCTGGAACGAGAACACAGATACGCAGTATTTT
cdr3_aa: CAWNENTDTQYF

clone_size: .
j_call: TRBJ1-1
d_call: TRBD1
v_call: TRBV4-3
cdr3_nt: TGCGCCAGCAGCCCGGACAGGGAGAACACTGAAGCTTTCTTT
cdr3_aa: CASSPDRENTEAFF

clone_size: once
j_call: TRBJ1-5
d_call: .
v_call: TRBV28
cdr3_nt: TGTGCCAGCAGTTTAGAGGGCTGGAGCAATCAGCCCCAGCATTTT
cdr3_aa: CASSLEGWSNQPQHF

clone_size: .
j_call: TRBJ2-1
d_call: .
v_call: TRBV9
cdr3_nt: TGTGCCAGCAGCAAGGGGTCTCAGAATGAGCAGTTCTTC
cdr3_aa: CASSKGSQNEQFF

clone_size: .
j_call: TRBJ2-4
d_call: TRBD2
v_call: TRBV7-9
cdr3_nt: TGTGCCAGCAGCTCAGGGACTAGCGGGAGCAGCCTTCAGTACTTC
cdr3_aa: CASSSGTSGSSLQYF

clone_size: .
j_call: TRBJ2-7
d_call: .
v_call: TRBV28
cdr3_nt: TGTGCCAGCAGTTCACTAGTATTGACTAGCGAGCAGTACTTC
cdr3_aa: CASSSLVLTSEQYF

clone_size: once
j_call: TRBJ2-7
d_call: TRBD1
v_call: TRBV15
cdr3_nt: TGTGCCACCAGCAGCCGGGACAGGGGTTACGAGCAGTACTTC
cdr3_aa: CATSSRDRGYEQYF

clone_size: .
j_call: TRBJ2-7
d_call: .
v_call: TRBV6-6
cdr3_nt: TGTGCCAGCAGGGGCTGGTACGAGCAGTACTTC
cdr3_aa: CASRGWYEQYF

clone_size: .
j_call: TRBJ1-5
d_call: TRBD1
v_call: TRBV12-5
cdr3_nt: TGTGCTAGTGATTACATCTACCTAGGGGGCCAGCCCCAGCATTTT
cdr3_aa: CASDYIYLGGQPQHF

clone_size: .
j_call: TRBJ1-1
d_call: TRBD1
v_call: TRBV28
cdr3_nt: TGTGCCAGCAGTCTCCCCGGGACAGGGGGCACGAACACTGAAGCTTTCTTT
cdr3_aa: CASSLPGTGGTNTEAFF

clone_size: .
j_call: TRBJ2-1
d_call: .
v_call: TRBV7-2
cdr3_nt: TGTGCCAGCAGCTTAGAGACGGAGGGCCTCTACAATGAGCAGTTCTTC
cdr3_aa: CASSLETEGLYNEQFF

clone_size: .
j_call: TRBJ2-2
d_call: .
v_call: TRBV7-3
cdr3_nt: TGTGCCAGCAGCCCGCAGGGTGTGACCCCGTATAACACCGGGGAGCTGTTTTTT
cdr3_aa: CASSPQGVTPYNTGELFF

clone_size: .
j_call: TRBJ1-5
d_call: .
v_call: TRBV28
cdr3_nt: TGTGCCAGCAGTCCAAATCAGCCCCAGCATTTT
cdr3_aa: CASSPNQPQHF

clone_size: .
j_call: TRBJ1-5
d_call: TRBD1
v_call: TRBV6-5
cdr3_nt: TGTGCCAGCAGTTTGGGACAGGGGGCAGGGCAGCCCCAGCATTTT
cdr3_aa: CASSLGQGAGQPQHF

clone_size: .
j_call: TRBJ2-3
d_call: TRBD2
v_call: TRBV4-3
cdr3_nt: TGCGCCAGCAGCCAAGATCTGGTGGCGGGGGGGGTCACAGATACGCAGTATTTT
cdr3_aa: CASSQDLVAGGVTDTQYF

clone_size: .
j_call: TRBJ2-1
d_call: .
v_call: TRBV30
cdr3_nt: TGTGCCTGGGGACCCGAGAACAGCTACAATGAGCAGTTCTTC
cdr3_aa: CAWGPENSYNEQFF

clone_size: .
j_call: TRBJ1-2
d_call: .
v_call: TRBV4-3
cdr3_nt: TGCGCCAGCAGCCAATTCGGGGGCTATGGCTACACCTTC
cdr3_aa: CASSQFGGYGYTF

clone_size: .
j_call: TRBJ1-5
d_call: TRBD1
v_call: TRBV4-1
cdr3_nt: TGCGCCAGCAGCCCCCGGGACAGGGACGTTTTTCAGCCCCAGCATTTT
cdr3_aa: CASSPRDRDVFQPQHF

clone_size: .
j_call: TRBJ1-1
d_call: .
v_call: TRBV4-1
cdr3_nt: TGCGCCAGCAGCCAACAAGAGGGTAACACTGAAGCTTTCTTT
cdr3_aa: CASSQQEGNTEAFF

clone_size: .
j_call: TRBJ2-3
d_call: .
v_call: TRBV11-3
cdr3_nt: TGTGCCAGCAGCCTATTGGGCTACAGCACAGATACGCAGTATTTT
cdr3_aa: CASSLLGYSTDTQYF